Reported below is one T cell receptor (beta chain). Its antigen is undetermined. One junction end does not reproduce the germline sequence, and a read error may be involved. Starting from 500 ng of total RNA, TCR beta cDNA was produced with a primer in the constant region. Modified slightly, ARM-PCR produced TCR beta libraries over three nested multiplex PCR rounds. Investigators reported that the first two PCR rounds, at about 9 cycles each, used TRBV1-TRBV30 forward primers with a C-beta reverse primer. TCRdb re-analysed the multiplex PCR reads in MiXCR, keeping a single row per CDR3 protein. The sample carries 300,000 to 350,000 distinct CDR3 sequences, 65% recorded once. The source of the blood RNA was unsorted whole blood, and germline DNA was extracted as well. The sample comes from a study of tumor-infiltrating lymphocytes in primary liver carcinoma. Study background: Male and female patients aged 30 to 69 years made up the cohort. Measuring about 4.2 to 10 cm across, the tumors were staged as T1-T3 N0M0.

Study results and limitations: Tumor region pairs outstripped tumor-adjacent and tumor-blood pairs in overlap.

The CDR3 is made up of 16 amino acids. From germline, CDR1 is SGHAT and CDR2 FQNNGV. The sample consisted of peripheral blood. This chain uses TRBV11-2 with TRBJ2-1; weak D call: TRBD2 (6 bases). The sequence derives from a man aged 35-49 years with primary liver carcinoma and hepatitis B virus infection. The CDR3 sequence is CVSSSGLTTTYNAQFF. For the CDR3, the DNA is TGTGTCAGCAGCTCAGGACTAACCACTACCTACAATGCGCAGTTCTTC.